This entry features one TCR beta chain sequence. No antigen is known for it. Tagging with unique molecular identifiers was applied to individual cDNA molecules. TCRdb processed the 5' RACE reads anew with MiXCR; each CDR3 protein has one entry. The sample consists of roughly 80,000 distinct CDR3 sequences, over 13% of them appearing once. The data were taken from a study of early T cells in non-severe SARS-CoV-2 infection. The overall study: Sequencing input comprised bulk RNA from unsorted whole blood; chain pairing was not available.

Study outcomes and limitations: Anti-spike CD8 responses were favored in VDJdb matching, and private and CD4 specificities were missed.

Sequenced input: whole blood. This clonotype originated in an adult who was a healthcare worker with PCR-confirmed SARS-CoV-2 infection or an uninfected control (not recorded which).

CDR3 sequence: CASSLAMGSQTQYF. The CDR3 nucleotides are TGTGCCAGCAGCTTAGCTATGGGATCGCAGACCCAGTACTTC. This chain uses TRBV7-2 with TRBJ2-5; no clear D gene. This CDR3 has 14 residues. CDR1 and CDR2 (germline): SGHTA, FQGNSA. The ends were cut back, 0 bases at V and 6 bases at J, with 11 bases in the middle.